These 17 T cell receptor beta chains originate from one sample sequenced in a study of identical twins. Each CDR3 protein is one row after TCRdb ran MiXCR on the 5' RACE reads. The sample gives 200,000 to 250,000 distinct CDR3 sequences, less than 8% of which show up once; about 1.9% is in the top ten. The data were also submitted as part of a second study, on yellow fever vaccine responses in identical twins.

The sample consisted of memory (CD45RO+) T cells sorted from blood. The receptor set was obtained from a woman aged 18-29 years in good health.

The V gene is TRBV6-2 or TRBV6-3, the J gene TRBJ2-1; 9 bases match TRBD2. CDR3 length equals 15 residues. CDR1 and CDR2 (germline): MNHEY, SVGEGT. The V segment lost 2 bases and the J segment 3 bases; nucleotides outside the gene matches: 2. The CDR3 bases are TGTGCCAGCAGTTACGCGGGAGGGGTCTACAATGAGCAGTTCTTC. It specifies CASSYAGGVYNEQFF.

This clonotype was observed many times. The V and J genes are TRBV5-1 and TRBJ2-7, with 10 nucleotides matching TRBD2. The CDR3 is made up of 15 amino acids. Losses at the gene ends were 0 bases for V and 1 base for J; bases not matched to a gene: 1. Germline lookup yields CDR1 SGHRS and CDR2 YFSETQ. The CDR3 is CASSLGSGGSYEQYF. The CDR3 DNA reads TGCGCCAGCAGCTTGGGTAGCGGGGGGTCCTACGAGCAGTACTTC.

This clonotype was seen only a few times. V is TRBV4-3 and J is TRBJ2-3, with 10 bases identical to TRBD2. This CDR3 is built from 14 residues. From germline, CDR1 is LGHNA and CDR2 YSLEER. With 5 bases clipped from V and 10 bases from J, the junction kept 9 bases outside the gene matches. CDR3 in amino acids: CASSGLAEAASQYF. In nucleotides, the CDR3 is TGCGCCAGCAGCGGACTAGCGGAGGCTGCTTCGCAGTATTTT.

Ten or more counts support this clonotype. The chain couples TRBV20-1 to TRBJ1-4, with a weak D call TRBD1 (5 bases). The CDR3 contains 13 residues. CDR1 DFQATT and CDR2 SNEGSKA come from the germline V gene (reference sequence). V gave up 4 bases and J gave up 5 bases, with 11 bases separating them. This CDR3 is CSAIDRYNEKLFF. CDR3 nucleotides: TGCAGTGCTATCGACAGATACAATGAAAAACTGTTTTTT.

In its sample, this clonotype was seen a few times. J is TRBJ1-2 and V is TRBV25-1; D unclear. Looked up from germline, CDR1 is MGHDK and CDR2 is SYGVNS. The CDR3 has 12 residues. Trimming cost V 5 bases and J 4 bases, with 8 bases left between them. CDR3 sequence reads: CASSPGIYGYTF. The CDR3 coding sequence is TGTGCCAGCAGTCCCGGGATCTATGGCTACACCTTC.

Many counts were recorded for this clonotype. The germline gene is not matched at one end of the junction; a read error may be the cause. The chain joins TRBV3-1 to TRBJ2-7, with D possibly TRBD2 on 5 matching bases. Germline V gene data show CDR1 as LGHDT and CDR2 as YNNKEL (reference sequence). The CDR3 length is 14 residues. The CDR3 sequence is CASSHTPRVNGVDF. The CDR3 nucleotides are TGTGCCAGCAGCCACACCCCGCGGGTCAATGGTGTCGACTTC.

This clonotype was seen more than once but under ten times. The chain links TRBV4-1 to TRBJ2-1; TRBD2 matches 12 bases. V gave up 0 bases and J gave up 8 bases; unmatched junction bases: 5. The CDR3 length is 16 residues. Germline V gives CDR1 MGHRA, CDR2 YSYEKL. In DNA, the CDR3 is TGCGCCAGCAGCCAAGAGACTAGCGGGAGTTGGCATGAGCAGTTCTTC. Its protein is CASSQETSGSWHEQFF.

The chain recombines TRBV5-6 with TRBJ2-7; no clear D. The CDR3 sequence is 15 residues long. V was shortened by 4 bases and J by 4 bases, with 18 bases between the two germline ends. Per the germline V gene, CDR1 is SGHDT and CDR2 is YYEEEE. The CDR3 coding sequence is TGTGCCAGCAGCCCCGGCCGTGGAAGCGCGTACGAGCAGTACTTC. Its protein product is CASSPGRGSAYEQYF.

This clonotype was picked up many times. This chain uses TRBV14 with TRBJ2-7; 11 bases match TRBD2. The CDR3 length is 14 residues. Germline values: CDR1 SGHDN, CDR2 FVKESK. With V trimmed by 6 bases and J by 3 bases, 4 bases remained unmatched. Here the CDR3 DNA reads TGTGCCAGCAGTTATACTAGCGGGGGCTACGAGCAGTACTTC. Amino acids: CASSYTSGGYEQYF.

This clonotype was observed at least ten times. This chain connects TRBV9 to TRBJ1-1; maybe TRBD1 (6 bases). The CDR3 covers 17 residues. Germline V gives CDR1 SGDLS, CDR2 YYNGEE. The ends were cut back, 0 bases at V and 0 bases at J, with 15 bases in the middle. The CDR3 region is CASSVDRAPPLNTEAFF. DNA for the CDR3: TGTGCCAGCAGCGTAGACAGGGCGCCTCCTTTGAACACTGAAGCTTTCTTT.

This chain joins TRBV5-5 and TRBJ2-7; the D is unclear. CDR1 is SGHKS, CDR2 YYEKEE, per germline (reference sequence). Trimming took off 0 bases at V and 7 bases at J, with 5 bases between the two ends. The CDR3 runs 11 residues. The CDR3 sequence: CASSLDWEQYF. CDR3 in DNA: TGTGCCAGCAGCTTGGATTGGGAGCAGTACTTC.

The sample holds a few counts of this clonotype. V and J are TRBV6-4 and TRBJ2-3; 7 bases line up with TRBD2. The J segment lost 2 bases and the V segment lost 6 bases, leaving 8 bases of the junction unmatched. The CDR3 is 15 amino acids. CDR1 is MRHNA, CDR2 SNTAGT, per germline. CDR3 residues: CASSAGVETTDTQYF. In DNA, the CDR3 is TGTGCCAGCAGCGCGGGAGTGGAGACCACAGATACGCAGTATTTT.

The chain carries TRBV5-1 and TRBJ1-2, with 12 bases fitting TRBD1. There are 15 residues in the CDR3. CDR1 and CDR2 (germline): SGHRS, YFSETQ. The junction had 8 bases not matched to a gene; V was cut back by 5 bases and J by 6 bases. CDR3 in amino acids: CASRYGTGGADGYTF. The CDR3 DNA sequence: TGCGCCAGCAGGTATGGGACAGGGGGCGCCGATGGCTACACCTTC.

At least ten counts were recorded for this clonotype. The genes are TRBV28 and TRBJ2-7, with TRBD2 as a possible D gene (5 bases). Between the trimmed V and J ends, which lost 3 bases and 2 bases, there was a span of 17 bases. The CDR3 is 16 amino acids. The germline CDR1 and CDR2 sequences are MDHEN and SYDVKM. This chain's CDR3 is CASSLSGDLRTYEQYF. The CDR3 DNA reads as TGTGCCAGCAGTTTGAGCGGAGACCTTCGGACCTACGAGCAGTACTTC. The full variable domain, with the rest looked up from reference TRBV28 and TRBJ2-7, is DVKVTQSSRYLVKRTGEKVFLECVQDMDHENMFWYRQDPGLGLRLIYFSYDVKMKEKGDIPEGYSVSREKKERFSLILESASTNQTSMYLCASSLSGDLRTYEQYFGPGTRLTVT.

This clonotype was observed a handful of times. This chain connects TRBV6-1 to TRBJ2-7; 8 nucleotides match TRBD1. The CDR3 is 15 residues long. V lost 4 bases to trimming and J lost 2 bases; unmatched junction nucleotides: 7. Germline V gene lookup returns CDR1 MNHNS and CDR2 SASEGT. The CDR3 loop reads CASSGGQGPAYEQYF. CDR3 nucleotide sequence: TGTGCCAGCAGTGGCGGACAGGGCCCCGCCTACGAGCAGTACTTC.

The sample holds a few counts of this clonotype. V gene TRBV12-3 or TRBV12-4 combines with J gene TRBJ2-2, with 7 bases aligning to TRBD2. The CDR3 is 13 amino acids. Germline trimming cut 6 bases from V and 6 bases from J; bases unmatched to any gene: 4. CDR3 coding DNA: TGTGCCAGCAGCGCGAGCGGGGCCGGGGAGCTGTTTTTT. Protein sequence: CASSASGAGELFF.

Many counts were recorded for this clonotype. The chain combines TRBV7-2 with TRBJ1-3; 9 bases agree with TRBD1. Germline lookup yields CDR1 SGHTA and CDR2 FQGNSA. The V segment lost 0 bases and the J segment 11 bases; nucleotides outside the gene matches: 11. The CDR3 spans 16 residues. The CDR3 protein is CASSLAMGQGRGAIYF. The DNA for the CDR3 is TGTGCCAGCAGCTTAGCGATGGGACAGGGTCGAGGCGCCATATATTTT. Filled out from reference TRBV7-2 and TRBJ1-3, the complete variable domain reads GAGVSQSPSNKVTEKGKDVELRCDPISGHTALYWYRQSLGQGLEFLIYFQGNSAPDKSGLPSDRFSAERTGGSVSTLTIQRTQQEDSAVYLCASSLAMGQGRGAIYFGEGSWLTVV.